This T cell receptor (beta chain) was sequenced in a study of cytomegalovirus exposure and HLA in healthy donors. The CDR3 consists of 14 residues. The ends were cut back, 0 bases at V and 5 bases at J, with 10 bases in the middle. Per the germline V gene, CDR1 is MNHEY and CDR2 is SVGAGI. The protocol was immunoSEQ multiplex PCR, while the TCRdb copy is restricted to in-frame clones and leaves out a portion. The sample has 85,000 to 120,000 clones; 88% are singletons. Study-wide findings and caveats: Reported performance of the classifier showed diagnosis of cytomegalovirus status with high specificity and sensitivity. The study recorded over 150 TCR beta chains that were cytomegalovirus-associated.

With regard to this clone: Its target is unknown.

The donors were part of the approximately 130-subject validation cohort, which stood apart from the roughly 670-subject first cohort. The chain employs TRBV6-5 and TRBJ2-5, with D unclear. The origin of this receptor is a woman between 18 and 29 years old in good health and CMV-seropositive. The specimen was PBMCs. CDR3 sequence (DNA): TGTGCCAGCAGTTACTCGAGGCCAGTCGAGACCCAGTACTTC. It translates to CASSYSRPVETQYF.